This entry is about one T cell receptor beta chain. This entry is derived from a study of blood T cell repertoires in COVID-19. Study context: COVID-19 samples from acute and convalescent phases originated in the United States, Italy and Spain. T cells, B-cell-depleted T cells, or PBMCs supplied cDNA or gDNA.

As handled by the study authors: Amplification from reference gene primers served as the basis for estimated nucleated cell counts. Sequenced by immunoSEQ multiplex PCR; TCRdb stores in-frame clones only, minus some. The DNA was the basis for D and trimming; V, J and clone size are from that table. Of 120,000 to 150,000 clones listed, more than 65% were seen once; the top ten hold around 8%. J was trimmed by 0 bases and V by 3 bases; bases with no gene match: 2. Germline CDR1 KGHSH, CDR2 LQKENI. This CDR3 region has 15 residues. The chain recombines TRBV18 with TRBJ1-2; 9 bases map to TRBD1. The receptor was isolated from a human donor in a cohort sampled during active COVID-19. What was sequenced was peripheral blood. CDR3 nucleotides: TGTGCCAGCTCACCTAGGACAGGGGCTAACTATGGCTACACCTTC. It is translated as CASSPRTGANYGYTF.